The following is a TCR beta chain sequence with its context. The PCR had 60 Vbeta and 13 Jbeta primers. Using immunoSEQ multiplex PCR, the repertoire was profiled, and TCRdb retains in-frame clones only, with some absent. The table records approximately 170,000 clones, around 84% of them present only once. The sample belongs to a study of cytomegalovirus exposure and HLA in healthy donors. The CDR3 sequence is 11 residues long. V lost 6 bases, J lost 8 bases, and 3 bases stayed unmatched. Germline lookup yields CDR1 WSHSY and CDR2 SAAADI. The clonotype originates from a boy aged 2 to 10 in good health and CMV-seronegative. The chain links TRBV10-2 to TRBJ2-7, with 8 nucleotides matching TRBD1. Source material: PBMCs. CDR3 residues: CASSDRGKQYF. The CDR3 DNA reads as TGCGCCAGCAGCGACAGGGGCAAGCAGTACTTC.